This T cell receptor beta chain was recorded in a study of CD8 T cells in ankylosing spondylitis. The V end lost 7 bases, the J end lost 0 bases, and 13 bases lay between the germline ends. This CDR3 comprises 15 residues. CDR1 is SGDLS, CDR2 YYNGEE, per germline. Many counts were recorded for this clonotype. The antigen is not known. Library preparation for TCR beta used quantitative 5'-RACE with molecular barcodes. TCRdb re-derived calls from the 5' RACE reads in MiXCR, one entry per CDR3 protein. Among some 200,000 distinct CDR3 sequences listed, under 30% were seen once. Study findings and constraints: The clones that were linked to disease were reported to be significantly enriched in matched synovial fluid samples from ankylosing spondylitis patients.

Sequenced: blood, either unsorted or a sorted T cell fraction (not recorded which). This chain connects TRBV9 to TRBJ2-2; D unclear. This receptor was taken from a male donor with ankylosing spondylitis or in good health (not recorded which). Written as DNA, the CDR3 is TGTGCCAGCGCCGTGGACGTTACGAACACCGGGGAGCTGTTTTTT. Protein product: CASAVDVTNTGELFF.